The 22 T cell receptor beta chains below all came from one sample that was sequenced in a study of CD8+ T cells in alopecia areata. Extraction of RNA preceded its reverse transcription into cDNA, which served as the sequencing template. The assay was immunoSEQ multiplex PCR, and TCRdb's table has in-frame clones only and misses some. The profile covers some 110,000 clones, with roughly 50% appearing a single time and more than 10% taken by the ten largest. The treatment is: oral pan-JAK inhibitor, 5-10 mg twice daily. The material was CD8+ T cells sorted from blood, obtained at week 24, from a patient treated with tofacitinib. The receptors were sampled from a human donor with alopecia areata.

The chain has TRBV7-3 and TRBJ2-7, with D perhaps TRBD1 or TRBD2 (5 bases each). V was clipped by 2 bases and J by 3 bases, with 14 bases between them. This CDR3 is built from 15 residues. Germline V gene lookup returns CDR1 SGHTA and CDR2 FQGTGA. This CDR3 reads CASSLEVRGNYEQYF. The CDR3 region has the DNA TGTGCCAGCAGCTTAGAAGTGAGGGGTAACTACGAGCAGTACTTC.

This clone has just one count. CDR3 sequence (DNA): TGTGCAGAGGTCCGATACAATGAGCAGTTCTTC. Translating it yields CAEVRYNEQFF. The chain combines TRBV5-4 with TRBJ2-1; D ambiguous. The CDR3 length is 11 residues. Germline V gene data show CDR1 as SGHNT and CDR2 as YYREEE (reference sequence).

For the CDR3, the DNA is TGTGCCAGCAGCTCGAGAGGGGGGACGGCCTACGAGCAGTACTTC. Translation gives CASSSRGGTAYEQYF. The chain is built from TRBV5-4 and TRBJ2-7, with D perhaps assigned TRBD1 or TRBD2 (6 bases each). V lost 3 bases and J lost 2, with 15 bases in between. The V gene's germline CDR1 is SGHNT and CDR2 YYREEE (reference sequence). The CDR3 spans 15 residues.

Comment on this clone: Its ends do not fully match the called genes, so a read error is possible. The genes are TRBV7-7 and TRBJ2-7, with a tentative D call TRBD2 (7 bases). The CDR3 covers 9 residues. CDR1 and CDR2 (germline): SSHAT, FNYEAQ (reference sequence). The CDR3 loop reads CTRGAEQYF. In nucleotides, the CDR3 is TGCACTCGGGGGGCCGAGCAGTACTTC.

This clone was seen more than once but under ten times. This rearrangement joins TRBV9 to TRBJ1-1; TRBD1 matches at 10 bases. J gave up 4 bases and V 3 bases, and 6 bases lay outside the gene matches. The CDR3 spans 15 residues. From germline, CDR1 is SGDLS and CDR2 YYNGEE. CDR3 nucleotides: TGTGCCAGCAGCGCAGGGACAGGGGATGGCACTGAAGCTTTCTTT. Residues: CASSAGTGDGTEAFF.

This clone was seen a single time. The rearrangement joins TRBV6-5 to TRBJ2-6; D is undetermined. This CDR3 contains 14 residues. CDR1 MNHEY and CDR2 SVGAGI come from the germline V gene. V gave up 11 bases and J gave up 0 bases, with 11 bases separating them. The CDR3 DNA follows: TGTGCCCAGAGACGGCACTCTGGGGCCAACGTCCTGACTTTC. Its translation: CAQRRHSGANVLTF.

Worth noting for this clone: Other DNA sequences in the same sample also yield this CDR3. The chain uses TRBV30 and TRBJ1-5; D is ambiguous. CDR1 GTSNPN and CDR2 SVGIG come from the germline V gene (reference sequence). The CDR3 consists of 13 residues. Trimming took 0 bases from V and 0 from J, leaving 3 bases between them. CDR3 loop: CAWSVYSNQPQHF. DNA of the CDR3: TGTGCCTGGAGTGTCTATAGCAATCAGCCCCAGCATTTT.

This clone appeared a few times. This chain joins TRBV6-5 and TRBJ1-6, with 10 positions matching TRBD1. In germline, CDR1 is MNHEY, CDR2 SVGAGI. The CDR3 sequence is 14 residues long. J lost 8 bases, V lost 6 bases, and 4 bases had no gene match. CDR3: CASSPGQGHSPLHF. The CDR3 DNA follows: TGTGCCAGCAGCCCGGGACAGGGGCATTCACCCCTCCACTTT.

This chain connects TRBV27 to TRBJ2-2; maybe TRBD1 (6 bases). In germline, CDR1 is MNHEY, CDR2 SMNVEV (reference sequence). CDR3 length equals 16 residues. V shed 5 bases and J shed 3 bases, with 16 bases lying between them. CDR3 nucleotides: TGTGCCAGCAGTCCAACAGGGTTGCTCGACACCGGGGAGCTGTTTTTT. Protein product: CASSPTGLLDTGELFF.

This chain uses TRBV30 with TRBJ2-3; D unclear. Germline CDR1 GTSNPN, CDR2 SVGIG (reference sequence). V was cut by 2 bases and J by 0 bases, with 12 bases left in between. The CDR3 length is 15 residues. CDR3 nucleotides: TGTGCCTGGAGTCAGGACGGAGCTAGCACAGATACGCAGTATTTT. As protein: CAWSQDGASTDTQYF.

A single count supports this clone. This rearrangement joins TRBV9 to TRBJ2-7; D is unresolved. V was cut by 2 bases and J by 2 bases, with 14 bases left in between. Looked up from germline, CDR1 is SGDLS and CDR2 is YYNGEE. The CDR3 extends over 15 amino acids. DNA of the CDR3: TGTGCCAGCAGCGTGGGCGGTGACGGCACCTACGAGCAGTACTTC. It is translated as CASSVGGDGTYEQYF.

The chain recombines TRBV1 with TRBJ2-1. TRBV1 is a recognized pseudogene. This CDR3 is 14 amino acids long. The CDR3 sequence is CTSSQDWEYAEQFF. The CDR3 nucleotides are TGCACCAGCAGCCAAGATTGGGAATACGCGGAGCAGTTCTTC.

V is TRBV4-2 and J is TRBJ1-2; D remains unclear. Germline values: CDR1 LGHNA, CDR2 YNFKEQ. The CDR3 extends over 16 amino acids. The V gene lost 0 bases and the J gene lost 2 bases, with 13 bases spanning the gap. DNA for the CDR3: TGTGCCAGCAGCCAAGATATTCAGTCGGCGAACTATGGCTACACCTTC. It translates to CASSQDIQSANYGYTF.

This clone came up a few times. The chain has TRBV5-1 and TRBJ1-2; TRBD1 matches at 9 bases. The CDR3 runs to 14 residues. The germline V gene encodes CDR1 SGHRS and CDR2 YFSETQ. V trimming: 4 bases; J trimming: 6 bases; junction bases outside the gene matches: 7. The CDR3 is CASSLGQGMNGYTF. The CDR3, as DNA: TGCGCCAGCAGCCTGGGACAGGGTATGAATGGCTACACCTTC.

V and J are TRBV4-1 and TRBJ2-7, with 9 bases fitting TRBD1. Germline V gene data show CDR1 as MGHRA and CDR2 as YSYEKL. The CDR3 loop spans 14 amino acids. The V and J ends lost 3 bases and 4 bases, in that order; junction bases with no gene match: 4. CDR3: CASSHGTGSYEQYF. The CDR3 bases are TGCGCCAGCAGCCACGGGACAGGGAGTTACGAGCAGTACTTC.

The J gene is TRBJ2-1, the V gene TRBV9; D may be TRBD2 (5 bases). Trimming shortened V by 3 bases and J by 3 bases, and 10 bases separated the two germline ends. Per the germline V gene, CDR1 is SGDLS and CDR2 is YYNGEE. The length of the CDR3 is 14 residues. CDR3 residues: CASSERTDYNEQFF. In DNA, the CDR3 is TGTGCCAGCAGCGAGCGGACGGACTACAATGAGCAGTTCTTC. The variable domain in full, completed from reference TRBV9 and TRBJ2-1, reads DSGVTQTPKHLITATGQRVTLRCSPRSGDLSVYWYQQSLDQGLQFLIQYYNGEERAKGNILERFSAQQFPDLHSELNLSSLELGDSALYFCASSERTDYNEQFFGPGTRLTVL.

This clone was seen a few times. The V and J genes are TRBV28 and TRBJ2-5; weak D call: TRBD1 (5 bases). CDR1 and CDR2 (germline): MDHEN, SYDVKM. V was shortened by 7 bases and J by 4 bases, with 16 bases between the two germline ends. The CDR3 extends over 14 amino acids. The CDR3 DNA reads as TGTGCCAGCACTAACCAGGGATTGGGAGAGACCCAGTACTTC. Its translation is CASTNQGLGETQYF.

This clone was seen only a few times. The chain couples TRBV6-5 to TRBJ1-2; no clear D. Germline CDR1 and CDR2: MNHEY and SVGAGI. V gave up 6 bases and J gave up 5 bases, with 13 bases separating them. This CDR3 comprises 13 residues. This CDR3 reads CASSQLDSYGYTF. CDR3 DNA sequence: TGTGCCAGCAGCCAGCTCGATAGTTATGGCTACACCTTC.

The genes are TRBV30 and TRBJ2-7; 7 bases agree with TRBD1. This CDR3 has 13 amino acids. Germline loops: CDR1 GTSNPN, CDR2 SVGIG (reference sequence). J lost 6 bases, V lost 0 bases, and 5 bases had no gene match. This CDR3 reads CAWSVTDRAEQYF. CDR3 in DNA: TGTGCCTGGAGTGTAACTGACAGGGCCGAGCAGTACTTC.

The DNA of the CDR3 is TGTGCCAGCAGCGCGAACCCGGGACAGAGATACGAGCAGTACTTC. Translating gives CASSANPGQRYEQYF. The genes are TRBV7-2 and TRBJ2-7; 7 bases match TRBD1. Looked up from germline, CDR1 is SGHTA and CDR2 is FQGNSA. This CDR3 contains 15 residues. Trimming at V came to 5 bases and at J to 4 bases, leaving 11 bases not matched to a gene.

The rearrangement uses TRBV4-2 and TRBJ2-2; no clear D gene. This CDR3 is 12 amino acids long. CDR1 and CDR2 (germline): LGHNA, YNFKEQ. V lost 4 bases and J 5 bases, leaving 5 bases between the germline ends. This CDR3 reads CASSLPTGELFF. The CDR3 region has the DNA TGTGCCAGCAGCCTACCGACCGGGGAGCTGTTTTTT.

This sequence joins TRBV13 and TRBJ2-1; no clear D gene. V dropped 4 bases and J dropped 1 base, with 11 bases sitting between them. The CDR3 contains 15 residues. Germline V gives CDR1 PRHDT, CDR2 FYEKMQ (reference sequence). The CDR3 coding sequence is TGTGCCAGCAGCTCACCGAGGCCGTCCTACAATGAGCAGTTCTTC. Residues: CASSSPRPSYNEQFF.